This T cell receptor beta chain was identified in a study of blood T cell repertoires in COVID-19. About the study: In each case, the material was cDNA or gDNA derived from T cells, B-cell-depleted T cells, or PBMCs.

Source study methods: Reference gene primer amplification yielded estimated nucleated cell counts. Sequencing used immunoSEQ multiplex PCR; TCRdb keeps in-frame clones, though not all of them. V and J calls and clone size are as listed in that table; D and trimming were resolved from the DNA. The sample carries over 200,000 clones, about 90% recorded once. V gave up 4 bases and J gave up 0 bases, with 7 bases separating them. Germline V gene lookup returns CDR1 MNHEY and CDR2 SMNVEV (reference sequence). The CDR3 has 13 amino acids. The sequenced material came from peripheral blood. This chain uses TRBV27 with TRBJ2-7; no reliable D call. This clonotype originated in a man aged 35 to 55 with active or convalescent COVID-19. The CDR3 is CASSSFSSYEQYF. CDR3 sequence (DNA): TGTGCCAGCAGTTCCTTTTCCTCCTACGAGCAGTACTTC.